This T cell receptor (beta chain) was found in a study of CD8 T cells in ankylosing spondylitis. In TCRdb, the 5' RACE reads were re-called with MiXCR into one record per CDR3 protein. The sample consists of around 7,000 distinct CDR3 sequences, 2.5% to 3% of them appearing once. The CDR3 covers 16 residues. The germline V gene encodes CDR1 SGDLS and CDR2 YYNGEE. The ends were cut back, 0 bases at V and 0 bases at J, with 10 bases in the middle. Study findings and constraints: Disease-associated clonotypes exhibited CD8+ identity and were relatively infrequent in peripheral blood.

This clonotype qualifies as medium-sized (0.01 to 0.1%). Its cognate antigen is unknown. The V gene is TRBV9, the J gene TRBJ2-1; D is unresolved. This clonotype was obtained from a female donor with ankylosing spondylitis or in good health (not recorded which). The sample taken for sequencing was blood, either unsorted or a sorted T cell fraction (not recorded which). CDR3 coding DNA: TGTGCCAGCAGCGTAGGTGCATCGAGCTCCTACAATGAGCAGTTCTTC. Its protein is CASSVGASSSYNEQFF.